The rows below give T cell receptor beta chains drawn from one sample of a study of CD8 T cells in ankylosing spondylitis. From the 5' RACE reads, TCRdb called clonotypes with MiXCR, one entry per CDR3 protein. The repertoire consists of about 540,000 distinct CDR3 sequences, with over 9.5% occurring once and the leading ten covering approximately 6.2%. Sample: blood, either unsorted or a sorted T cell fraction (not recorded which). Receptor source: a male donor with ankylosing spondylitis. Each CDR3 is given without its conserved first and last residue. A clone size is listed for some rows: how often the clone was seen (once, few, many), or a class if it is expanded.

size	V	J	CDR3
many	TRBV3-1	TRBJ1-2	ASSQFLGGDGYT
many	TRBV4-2	TRBJ2-2	ASSQVGLAGAGELF
few	TRBV6-1	TRBJ2-1	ASSEIQTGVYEQF
few	TRBV24-1	TRBJ2-5	ATSVPGGETQY
few	TRBV7-6	TRBJ2-2	ASSPRVAGDTGELF
NA	TRBV3-1	TRBJ2-7	ARSQDRGPYEQY
few	TRBV12-3/TRBV12-4	TRBJ1-6	ASRTGFAPLH
NA	TRBV20-1	TRBJ2-5	SARGHKETQY
NA	TRBV2	TRBJ1-5	ASSEMGRGPLSQH
few	TRBV24-1	TRBJ2-1	ATSDLPGVDEQF
NA	TRBV20-1	TRBJ2-1	SARDRGTSYNEQF
many	TRBV20-1	TRBJ1-3	SATRSVGNTIY
NA	TRBV20-1	TRBJ2-2	SARGPYTGELF
many	TRBV5-6	TRBJ2-4	ASRRGSTAKNIQY
NA	TRBV5-1	TRBJ2-1	ASSLAPSFEQF
NA	TRBV10-3	TRBJ1-2	AISQTGGPNYGYT
NA	TRBV7-2	TRBJ2-2	ASSLQGHTGELF
few	TRBV7-9	TRBJ2-1	ASTFRVGPTHEQF
many	TRBV5-6	TRBJ2-2	ASSLGTVESELF
many	TRBV7-8	TRBJ2-6	ASSFYYGDSGANVLT
once	TRBV14	TRBJ2-3	ASSQVWASSTDTQY
many	TRBV15	TRBJ2-1	ATSRDRPGDDEQF
few	TRBV20-1	TRBJ1-1	SATSKSPDSEAF
NA	TRBV12-3/TRBV12-4	TRBJ1-4	ASSLSSGGSTNEKLF
few	TRBV12-3/TRBV12-4	TRBJ2-3	ASSLSAVTDTQY
few	TRBV21-1	TRBJ2-1	ASSNAGPGLAFEQF